Listed below are T cell receptor beta chains from one sample, sequenced in a study of blood T cell repertoires in COVID-19. Libraries were prepared by immunoSEQ multiplex PCR; TCRdb keeps only in-frame clonotypes and omits some of them. The sample holds 120,000 to 150,000 clones; around 90% are singletons and the top ten take 4%. The sequenced material came from PBMCs or T cells enriched from blood (not recorded which). These receptors were taken from a woman aged 40 to 50 who had been exposed to COVID-19. The CDR3 runs from the conserved cysteine through the conserved F or W.

cdr3_aa: CASRYYNEQFF
j_call: TRBJ2-1
v_call: TRBV27

cdr3_aa: CASSYERMGQPQHF
j_call: TRBJ1-5
v_call: TRBV6-5

cdr3_aa: CASTPSDPRSQPQHF
j_call: TRBJ1-5
v_call: TRBV19

cdr3_aa: CASSVVSGRDRTDTQYF
j_call: TRBJ2-3
v_call: TRBV9

cdr3_aa: CASRVGQALNQPQHF
j_call: TRBJ1-5
v_call: TRBV6-5

cdr3_aa: CASGRDTVYGYTF
j_call: TRBJ1-2
v_call: TRBV7-9

cdr3_aa: CASSRGQGIGGYTF
j_call: TRBJ1-2
v_call: TRBV5-1

cdr3_aa: CASSLLGRARNQPQHF
j_call: TRBJ1-5
v_call: TRBV28

cdr3_aa: CASSQGGGGRSSYNEQFF
j_call: TRBJ2-1
v_call: TRBV4-1

cdr3_aa: CSVGAANTGELFF
j_call: TRBJ2-2
v_call: TRBV29-1

cdr3_aa: CASSLYGVPGGYTF
j_call: TRBJ1-2
v_call: TRBV5-4

cdr3_aa: CASSIYRETNTGELFF
j_call: TRBJ2-2
v_call: TRBV5-6

cdr3_aa: CASSDGLNTEAFF
j_call: TRBJ1-1
v_call: TRBV6-1

cdr3_aa: CASSPLNSGGPQYF
j_call: TRBJ2-3
v_call: TRBV9

cdr3_aa: CASSLSPSGGRNEQFF
j_call: TRBJ2-1
v_call: TRBV5-6

cdr3_aa: CASSKPPMGVEAFF
j_call: TRBJ1-1
v_call: TRBV21-1

cdr3_aa: CASSLLGDYEQYF
j_call: TRBJ2-7
v_call: TRBV5-6

cdr3_aa: CATPKGQGLYGYTF
j_call: TRBJ1-2
v_call: TRBV28

cdr3_aa: CASRPQGSDTQYF
j_call: TRBJ2-3
v_call: TRBV19

cdr3_aa: CASGTGFNYGYTF
j_call: TRBJ1-2
v_call: TRBV28

cdr3_aa: CASSLQGTDNNSPLHF
j_call: TRBJ1-6
v_call: TRBV5-1

cdr3_aa: CASSLEAGVGGELFF
j_call: TRBJ2-2
v_call: TRBV5-1

cdr3_aa: CASSLRGQGRTEAFF
j_call: TRBJ1-1
v_call: TRBV4-1

cdr3_aa: CASSPGEAGQYF
j_call: TRBJ2-7
v_call: TRBV2

cdr3_aa: CASSFGERSGTQYF
j_call: TRBJ2-5
v_call: TRBV5-1

cdr3_aa: CASSPLAGAGTDTQYF
j_call: TRBJ2-3
v_call: TRBV5-1

cdr3_aa: CASSLHSPSSYNEQFF
j_call: TRBJ2-1
v_call: TRBV18

cdr3_aa: CASSLSGGPYTDTEAFF
j_call: TRBJ1-1
v_call: TRBV7-9

cdr3_aa: CASKGSRYNSPLHF
j_call: TRBJ1-6
v_call: TRBV6-5

cdr3_aa: CASRGRSYEKLFF
j_call: TRBJ1-4
v_call: TRBV2